This TCR beta chain came from a study of radiotherapy plus CTLA-4 blockade in lung cancer. The overall study: Of all patients, under 20% responded objectively and 31% showed disease control.

The CDR3 consists of 14 residues. The J segment lost 3 bases and the V segment lost 7 bases, leaving 7 bases of the junction unmatched. CDR1 and CDR2 (germline): SGHRS, YFSETQ. Remarks on this clone: Antigen specificity is unknown.

General study points: Once radiotherapy plus ipilimumab had been given, TCR clones derived from tumor expanded in blood. Per reports, early blood T cell clone dynamics, plus interferon-beta, forecast response most strongly.

Those with chemo-refractory metastatic non-small-cell lung cancer were treated with focal radiation combined with CTLA-4 blockade using ipilimumab. Only in-frame clones appear in the TCRdb table, and some are missing; sequencing was by immunoSEQ multiplex PCR. The table records 80,000 to 100,000 clones, 82% of them present only once. The genes are TRBV5-1 and TRBJ2-1; TRBD1 agrees at 7 bases. The TCR sequence derives from a human donor with non-small cell lung cancer who had a partial response to radiotherapy plus ipilimumab. The sample in question was peripheral blood, obtained from a patient treated with radiotherapy plus ipilimumab. In DNA, the CDR3 is TGCGCCAGCGTACGGGACAGACACTACAATGAGCAGTTCTTC. This translates into CASVRDRHYNEQFF. The variable domain in full, completed from reference TRBV5-1 and TRBJ2-1, reads KAGVTQTPRYLIKTRGQQVTLSCSPISGHRSVSWYQQTPGQGLQFLFEYFSETQRNKGNFPGRFSGRQFSNSRSEMNVSTLELGDSALYLCASVRDRHYNEQFFGPGTRLTVL.